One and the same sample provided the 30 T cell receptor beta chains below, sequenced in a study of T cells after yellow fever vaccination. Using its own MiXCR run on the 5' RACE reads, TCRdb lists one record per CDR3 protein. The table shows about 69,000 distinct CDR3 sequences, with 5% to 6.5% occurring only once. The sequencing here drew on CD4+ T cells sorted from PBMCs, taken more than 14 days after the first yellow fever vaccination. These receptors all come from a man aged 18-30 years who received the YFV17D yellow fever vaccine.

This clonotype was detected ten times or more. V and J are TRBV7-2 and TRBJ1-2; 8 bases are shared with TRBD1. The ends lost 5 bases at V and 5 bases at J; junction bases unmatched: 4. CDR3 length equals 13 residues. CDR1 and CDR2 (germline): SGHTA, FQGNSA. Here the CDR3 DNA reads TGTGCCAGCAGCGGACAGGGTTTGTATGGCTACACCTTC. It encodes CASSGQGLYGYTF.

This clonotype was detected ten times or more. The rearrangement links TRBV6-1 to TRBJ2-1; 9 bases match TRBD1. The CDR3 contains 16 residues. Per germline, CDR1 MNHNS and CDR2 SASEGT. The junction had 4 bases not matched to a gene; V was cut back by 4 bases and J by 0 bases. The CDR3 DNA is TGTGCCAGCAGTGGACCGACAGGGGGCTCCTACAATGAGCAGTTCTTC. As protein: CASSGPTGGSYNEQFF.

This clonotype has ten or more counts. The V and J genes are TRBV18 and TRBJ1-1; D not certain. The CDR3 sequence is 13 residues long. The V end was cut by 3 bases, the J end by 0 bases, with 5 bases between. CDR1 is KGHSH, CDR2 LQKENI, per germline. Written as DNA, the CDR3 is TGTGCCAGCTCACCGCAGGTGAACACTGAAGCTTTCTTT. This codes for CASSPQVNTEAFF.

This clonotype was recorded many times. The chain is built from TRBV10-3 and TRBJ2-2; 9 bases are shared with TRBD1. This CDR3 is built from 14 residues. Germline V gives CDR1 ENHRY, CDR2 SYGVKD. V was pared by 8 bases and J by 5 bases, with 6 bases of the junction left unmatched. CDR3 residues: CAIRQGVRTGELFF. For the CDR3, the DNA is TGTGCCATCCGACAGGGGGTACGGACCGGGGAGCTGTTTTTT.

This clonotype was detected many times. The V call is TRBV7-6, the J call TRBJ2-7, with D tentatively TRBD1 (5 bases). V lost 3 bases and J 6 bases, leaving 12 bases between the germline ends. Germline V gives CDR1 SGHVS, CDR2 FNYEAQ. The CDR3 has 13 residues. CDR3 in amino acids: CASSLGQASEQYF. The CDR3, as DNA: TGTGCCAGCAGCTTGGGGCAGGCCAGCGAGCAGTACTTC.

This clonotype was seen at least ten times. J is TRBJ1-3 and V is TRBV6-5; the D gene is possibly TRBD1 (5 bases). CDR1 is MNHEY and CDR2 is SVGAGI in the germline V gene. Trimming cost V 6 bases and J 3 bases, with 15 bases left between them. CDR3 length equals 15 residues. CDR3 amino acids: CASSRSGRRGNTIYF. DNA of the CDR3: TGTGCCAGCAGCCGTTCGGGGCGGCGTGGAAACACCATATATTTT.

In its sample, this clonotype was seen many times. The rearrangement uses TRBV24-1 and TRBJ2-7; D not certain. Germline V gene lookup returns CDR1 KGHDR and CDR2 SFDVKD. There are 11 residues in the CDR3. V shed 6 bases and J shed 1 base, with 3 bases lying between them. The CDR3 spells CATSQSYEQYF. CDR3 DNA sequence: TGTGCCACCAGTCAATCCTACGAGCAGTACTTC.

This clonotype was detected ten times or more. Written as DNA, the CDR3 is TGCGCCAGCAGCCCTCCGGAGGGTAATTCACCCCTCCACTTT. It yields the protein CASSPPEGNSPLHF. The chain is built from TRBV5-1 and TRBJ1-6; D is undetermined. The CDR3 has 14 residues. Trimming pared 4 bases from V and 6 bases from J, leaving 11 bases between. Germline V CDR1 and CDR2: SGHRS, YFSETQ.

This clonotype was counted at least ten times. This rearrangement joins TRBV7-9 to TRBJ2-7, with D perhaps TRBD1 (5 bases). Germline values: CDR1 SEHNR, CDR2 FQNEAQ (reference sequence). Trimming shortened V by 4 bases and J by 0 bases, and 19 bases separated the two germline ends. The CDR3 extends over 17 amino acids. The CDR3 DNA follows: TGTGCCAGCAGCTCACCCCCCGGCAGGGTAGTCTCCTACGAGCAGTACTTC. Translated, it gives CASSSPPGRVVSYEQYF.

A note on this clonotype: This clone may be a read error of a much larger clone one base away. CDR3: CARSRGPPPEAFF. For the CDR3, the DNA is TGTGCCAGAAGCCGAGGGCCCCCCCCGGAAGCTTTCTTT. The gene calls are TRBV6-2 or TRBV6-3 and TRBJ1-1, with D uncertain. V was pared by 9 bases and J by 8 bases, with 19 bases between. Germline V gene sequence: CDR1 MNHEY, CDR2 SVGEGT. The CDR3 totals 13 residues.

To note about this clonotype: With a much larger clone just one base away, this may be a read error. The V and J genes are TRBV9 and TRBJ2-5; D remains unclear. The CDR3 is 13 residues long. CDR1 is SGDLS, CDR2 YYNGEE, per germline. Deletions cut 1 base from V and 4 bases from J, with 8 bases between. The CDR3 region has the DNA TGTGCCAGCAGCGTAAGCCCCGGAGAGACCCAGTACTTC. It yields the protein CASSVSPGETQYF.

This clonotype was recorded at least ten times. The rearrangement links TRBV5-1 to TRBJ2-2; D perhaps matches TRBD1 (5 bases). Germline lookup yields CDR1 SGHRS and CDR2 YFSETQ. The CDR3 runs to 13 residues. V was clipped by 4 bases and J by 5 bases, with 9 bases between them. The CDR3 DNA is TGCGCCAGCAGCGGGGCCGTAACCGGGGAGCTGTTTTTT. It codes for CASSGAVTGELFF.

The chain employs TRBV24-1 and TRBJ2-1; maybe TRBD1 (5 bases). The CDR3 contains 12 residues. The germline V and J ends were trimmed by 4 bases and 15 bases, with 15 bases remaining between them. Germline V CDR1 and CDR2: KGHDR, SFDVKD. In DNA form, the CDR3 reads TGTGCCACCAGTGAATTGTCAGGGTCTTGGTTCTTC. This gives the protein CATSELSGSWFF.

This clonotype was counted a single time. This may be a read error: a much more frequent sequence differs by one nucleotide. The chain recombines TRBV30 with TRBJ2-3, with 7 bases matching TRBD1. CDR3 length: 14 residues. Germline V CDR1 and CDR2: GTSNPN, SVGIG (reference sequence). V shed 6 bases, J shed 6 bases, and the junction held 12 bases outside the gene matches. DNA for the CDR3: TGTGCCTGCCGCATCACTAGAGGGGGCGATACGCAGTATTTT. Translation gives CACRITRGGDTQYF.

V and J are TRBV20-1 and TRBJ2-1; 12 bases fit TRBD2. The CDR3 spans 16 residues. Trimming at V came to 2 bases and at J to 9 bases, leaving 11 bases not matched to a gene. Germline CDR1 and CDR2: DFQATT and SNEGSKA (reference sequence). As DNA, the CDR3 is TGCAGTGCTAGACGGCTAGCGGGGGGGGCAGTAACTGAGCAGTTCTTC. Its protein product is CSARRLAGGAVTEQFF.

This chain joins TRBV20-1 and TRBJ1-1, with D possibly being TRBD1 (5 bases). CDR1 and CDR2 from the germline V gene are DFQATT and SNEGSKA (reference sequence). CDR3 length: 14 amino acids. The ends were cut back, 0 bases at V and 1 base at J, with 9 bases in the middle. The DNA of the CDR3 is TGCAGTGCTAGAGACCCGGGGCCGAACACTGAAGCTTTCTTT. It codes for CSARDPGPNTEAFF.

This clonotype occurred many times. This CDR3 reads CATSRQAGAGELFF. The CDR3 nucleotides read TGTGCCACCAGCAGACAAGCGGGGGCCGGGGAGCTGTTTTTT. This chain uses TRBV15 with TRBJ2-2; TRBD2 aligns across 8 bases. With V trimmed by 2 bases and J by 6 bases, 2 bases remained unmatched. The germline CDR1 and CDR2 sequences are LNHNV and YYDKDF (reference sequence). The CDR3 contains 14 residues.

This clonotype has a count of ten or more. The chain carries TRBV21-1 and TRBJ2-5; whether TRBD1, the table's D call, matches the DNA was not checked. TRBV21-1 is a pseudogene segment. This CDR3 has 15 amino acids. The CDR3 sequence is CASSKGTRTQETQYF. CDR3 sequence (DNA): TGTGCCAGCAGCAAAGGAACCCGGACCCAAGAGACCCAGTACTTC.

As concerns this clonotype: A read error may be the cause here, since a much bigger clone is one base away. The CDR3 spells CASSPGSCLGYTF. The CDR3 DNA follows: TGTGCCAGCAGTCCCGGGTCCTGCCTCGGCTACACCTTC. The chain is built from TRBV12-3 or TRBV12-4 and TRBJ1-2, with unresolved D. Trimming shortened V by 5 bases and J by 8 bases, and 15 bases separated the two germline ends. The CDR3 runs 13 residues.

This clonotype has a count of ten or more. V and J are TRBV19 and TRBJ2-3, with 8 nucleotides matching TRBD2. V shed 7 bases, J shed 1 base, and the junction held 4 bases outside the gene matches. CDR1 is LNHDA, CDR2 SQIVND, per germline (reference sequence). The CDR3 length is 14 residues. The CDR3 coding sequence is TGTGCCAGTACCCCACTAGCGGGCACAGATACGCAGTATTTT. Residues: CASTPLAGTDTQYF.

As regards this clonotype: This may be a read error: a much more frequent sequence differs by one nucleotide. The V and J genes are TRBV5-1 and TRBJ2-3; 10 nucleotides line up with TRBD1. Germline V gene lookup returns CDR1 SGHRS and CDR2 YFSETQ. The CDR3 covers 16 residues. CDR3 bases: TGCGTCAGCAGCCTTAGGACAGGGGGTAATTGGGATACGCAGTATTTT. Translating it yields CVSSLRTGGNWDTQYF.

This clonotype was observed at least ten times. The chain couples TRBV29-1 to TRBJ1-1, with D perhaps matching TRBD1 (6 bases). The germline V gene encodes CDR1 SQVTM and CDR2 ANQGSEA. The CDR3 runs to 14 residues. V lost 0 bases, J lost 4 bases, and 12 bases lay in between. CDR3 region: CSVEDPGGGTEAFF. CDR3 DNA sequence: TGCAGCGTTGAAGACCCGGGAGGGGGCACTGAAGCTTTCTTT.

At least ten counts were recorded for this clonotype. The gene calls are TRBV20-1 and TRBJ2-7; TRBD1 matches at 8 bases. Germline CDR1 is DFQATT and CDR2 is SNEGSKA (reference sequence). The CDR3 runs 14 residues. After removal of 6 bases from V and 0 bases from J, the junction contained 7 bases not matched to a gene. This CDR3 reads CSARTGYPSYEQYF. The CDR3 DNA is TGCAGTGCGCGGACAGGGTACCCCTCCTACGAGCAGTACTTC.

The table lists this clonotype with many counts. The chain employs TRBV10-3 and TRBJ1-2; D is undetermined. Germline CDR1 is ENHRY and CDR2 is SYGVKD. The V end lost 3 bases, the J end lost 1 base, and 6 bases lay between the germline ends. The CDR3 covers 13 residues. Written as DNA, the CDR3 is TGTGCCATCAGTGATCGCAATAACTATGGCTACACCTTC. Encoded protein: CAISDRNNYGYTF.

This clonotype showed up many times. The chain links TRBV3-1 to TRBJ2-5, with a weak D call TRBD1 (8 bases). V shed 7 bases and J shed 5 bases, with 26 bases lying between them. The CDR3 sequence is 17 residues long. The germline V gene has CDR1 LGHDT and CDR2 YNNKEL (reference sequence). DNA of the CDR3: TGTGCCAGCACAACGGGACAGGTTCGGTTGGGAGGGGAGACCCAGTACTTC. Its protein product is CASTTGQVRLGGETQYF.

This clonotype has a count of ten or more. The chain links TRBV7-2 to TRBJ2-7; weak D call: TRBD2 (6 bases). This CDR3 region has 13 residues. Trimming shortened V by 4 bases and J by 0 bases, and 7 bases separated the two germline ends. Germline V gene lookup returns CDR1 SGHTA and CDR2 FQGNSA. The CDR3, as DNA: TGTGCCAGCAGCTCGGACTACTCCTACGAGCAGTACGTC. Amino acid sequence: CASSSDYSYEQYV.

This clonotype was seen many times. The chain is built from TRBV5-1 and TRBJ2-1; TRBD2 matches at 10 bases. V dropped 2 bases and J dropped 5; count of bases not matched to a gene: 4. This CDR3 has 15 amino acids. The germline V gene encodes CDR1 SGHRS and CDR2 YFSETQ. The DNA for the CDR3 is TGCGCCAGCAGCTTCAGCGGGGGGGGAAACAATGAGCAGTTCTTC. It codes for CASSFSGGGNNEQFF.

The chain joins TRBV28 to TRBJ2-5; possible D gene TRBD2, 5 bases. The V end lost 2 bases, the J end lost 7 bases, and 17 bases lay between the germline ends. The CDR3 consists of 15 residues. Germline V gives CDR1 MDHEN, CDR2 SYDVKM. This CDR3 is CASSLPGPVTRTQYF. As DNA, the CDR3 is TGTGCCAGCAGTTTACCTGGGCCCGTCACTAGGACCCAGTACTTC. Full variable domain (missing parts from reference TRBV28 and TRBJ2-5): DVKVTQSSRYLVKRTGEKVFLECVQDMDHENMFWYRQDPGLGLRLIYFSYDVKMKEKGDIPEGYSVSREKKERFSLILESASTNQTSMYLCASSLPGPVTRTQYFGPGTRLLVL.

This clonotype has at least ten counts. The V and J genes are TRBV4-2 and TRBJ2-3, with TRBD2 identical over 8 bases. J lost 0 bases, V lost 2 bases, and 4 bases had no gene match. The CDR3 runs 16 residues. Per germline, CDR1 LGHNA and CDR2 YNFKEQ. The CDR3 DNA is TGTGCCAGCAGCCAAATAGCGGGGTCCAGCACAGATACGCAGTATTTT. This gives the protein CASSQIAGSSTDTQYF.

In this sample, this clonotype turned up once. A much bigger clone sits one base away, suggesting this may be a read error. The CDR3 protein is CASSWENSEGYTF. CDR3 nucleotide sequence: TGTGCCAGCAGCTGGGAAAACAGTGAAGGCTACACCTTC. This sequence joins TRBV7-3 and TRBJ1-2, with unresolved D. The CDR3 totals 13 residues. Germline CDR1 SGHTA, CDR2 FQGTGA. V dropped 4 bases and J dropped 8 bases, with 14 bases sitting between them.